The T cell receptor (beta chain) described here comes from a study of control samples from healthy donors and cancer patients. TCRdb keeps only in-frame clones here, not all; method: immunoSEQ multiplex PCR. The sample shows about 160,000 clones, around nine tenths of them seen only once. V trimming: 0 bases; J trimming: 14 bases; junction bases outside the gene matches: 3. This CDR3 spans 13 amino acids. The germline CDR1 and CDR2 sequences are SGHDT and YYEEEE. The sample taken for sequencing was blood. The TCR sequence derives from a woman in her twenties or thirties in good health. The chain has TRBV5-6 and TRBJ2-1; TRBD2 matches 12 bases. The CDR3 sequence: CASSLGLAGEEFF. The DNA of the CDR3 is TGTGCCAGCAGCTTGGGACTAGCGGGAGAAGAGTTCTTC.